A selection of T cell receptor beta chains follows, all from one sample in a study of T-cell reconstitution after alpha-beta-depleted transplantation in children. TCRdb reprocessed the PCR reads with MiXCR, giving one entry per CDR3 protein. This sample carries some 200,000 distinct CDR3 sequences, 8% to 9.5% of them seen once, and the ten largest clones take over 5%. Material: PBMCs from the stem cell graft donor, obtained from the stem cell graft. These receptors all come from a human donor who donated a stem cell graft to a child with acute lymphoblastic leukemia. CDR3s include the opening cysteine and the closing phenylalanine or tryptophan. The D gene is left open where the match is weak. Expanded clones are given a class, and other clones once, few, many or no size at all.

size: few
D: -
V: TRBV3-1
J: TRBJ2-7
DNA: TGTGCCAGCAGCCAAGATAGGTTGTGGGAGCAGTACTTC
CDR3: CASSQDRLWEQYF

size: many
D: -
V: TRBV4-3
J: TRBJ2-1
DNA: TGCGCCAGCAGCCAAGATCCCCGAAACTACAATGAGCAGTTCTTC
CDR3: CASSQDPRNYNEQFF

size: once
D: -
V: TRBV6-1
J: TRBJ2-3
DNA: TGTGCCAGCAGTCTTCAGGGCGCTTCTAGCACAGATACGCAGTATTTT
CDR3: CASSLQGASSTDTQYF

size: -
D: TRBD1
V: TRBV5-1
J: TRBJ1-2
DNA: TGCGCCAGCAGCACGGGGACAGCCGATGGCTACACCTTC
CDR3: CASSTGTADGYTF

size: -
D: TRBD2
V: TRBV20-1
J: TRBJ2-7
DNA: TGCAGTGCCAACCTCTTAGCGGGGGGGCCCTACGAGCAGTACTTC
CDR3: CSANLLAGGPYEQYF

size: many
D: -
V: TRBV6-1
J: TRBJ1-6
DNA: TGTGCCAGCAGACCCGACAGAGGGGCTAATTCACCCCTCCACTTT
CDR3: CASRPDRGANSPLHF

size: few
D: TRBD1
V: TRBV27
J: TRBJ1-2
DNA: TGTGCCAGCAGTTTATCGAAGGGACAGGGGAATGGCTACACCTTC
CDR3: CASSLSKGQGNGYTF

size: -
D: -
V: TRBV9
J: TRBJ2-1
DNA: TGTGCCAGCAGCGTAGGTCCCCCCAAATCAGGTCCCTGGACAGAAACTTACAATGAGCAGTTCTTC
CDR3: CASSVGPPKSGPWTETYNEQFF

size: -
D: TRBD1
V: TRBV5-5
J: TRBJ1-5
DNA: TGTGCCAGCAGCTTGGCTGTCAGGACAGGTGCTCAGCCCCAGCATTTT
CDR3: CASSLAVRTGAQPQHF

size: -
D: -
V: TRBV20-1
J: TRBJ2-7
DNA: TGCAGTGCTAGAAGTAGAAGCGAGCAGTACTTC
CDR3: CSARSRSEQYF

size: -
D: TRBD1
V: TRBV4-1
J: TRBJ1-6
DNA: TGCGCCAGCAGCCAACTATGGGGACAGGGGTATTCACCCCTCCACTTT
CDR3: CASSQLWGQGYSPLHF

size: few
D: -
V: TRBV7-9
J: TRBJ2-7
DNA: TGTGCCAGCAGCTTAGACGTCGATGGCGAGCAGTACTTC
CDR3: CASSLDVDGEQYF

size: many
D: -
V: TRBV27
J: TRBJ2-5
DNA: TGTGCCAGCAGCAAGGGGGGGCCAGAGACCCAGTACTTC
CDR3: CASSKGGPETQYF

size: many
D: -
V: TRBV12-3/TRBV12-4
J: TRBJ1-1
DNA: TGTGCCAGCAGGACAGCCGGAGTTGAAGCTTTCTTT
CDR3: CASRTAGVEAFF

size: many
D: -
V: TRBV25-1
J: TRBJ2-3
DNA: TGTGCCAGCAGTGACGTAGGACGCACAGATACGCAGTATTTT
CDR3: CASSDVGRTDTQYF

size: -
D: -
V: TRBV7-8
J: TRBJ1-1
DNA: TGTGCCAGCAGCTTAACGCGGGGACTGAGGAGCACTGAAGCTTTCTTT
CDR3: CASSLTRGLRSTEAFF

size: -
D: TRBD1
V: TRBV24-1
J: TRBJ2-1
DNA: TGTGCCACCATCAGAAACCGCGTGACAGGGGCCGGATACAATGAGCAGTTCTTC
CDR3: CATIRNRVTGAGYNEQFF

size: many
D: -
V: TRBV12-3/TRBV12-4
J: TRBJ2-3
DNA: TGTGCCAGCAGTTTAGCGCTGGACCTAGGTGGCACAGATACGCAGTATTTT
CDR3: CASSLALDLGGTDTQYF

size: few
D: -
V: TRBV2
J: TRBJ2-7
DNA: TGTGCCAGCAGTGAATTCGACTACGAGCAGTACTTC
CDR3: CASSEFDYEQYF